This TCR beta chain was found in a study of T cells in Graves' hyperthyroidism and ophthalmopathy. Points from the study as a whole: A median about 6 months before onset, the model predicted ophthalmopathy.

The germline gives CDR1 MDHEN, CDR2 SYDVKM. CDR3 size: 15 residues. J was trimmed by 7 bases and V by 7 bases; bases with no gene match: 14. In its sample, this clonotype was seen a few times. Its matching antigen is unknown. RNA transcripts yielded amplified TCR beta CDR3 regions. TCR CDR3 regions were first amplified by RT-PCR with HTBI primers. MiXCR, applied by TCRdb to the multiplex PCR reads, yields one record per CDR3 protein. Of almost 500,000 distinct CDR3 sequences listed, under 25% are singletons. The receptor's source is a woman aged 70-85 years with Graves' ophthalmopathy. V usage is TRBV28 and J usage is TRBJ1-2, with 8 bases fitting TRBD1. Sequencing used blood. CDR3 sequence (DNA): TGTGCCAGCACAACTGCCCGGACAGGGAACGGTGGCTACACCTTC. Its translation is CASTTARTGNGGYTF.